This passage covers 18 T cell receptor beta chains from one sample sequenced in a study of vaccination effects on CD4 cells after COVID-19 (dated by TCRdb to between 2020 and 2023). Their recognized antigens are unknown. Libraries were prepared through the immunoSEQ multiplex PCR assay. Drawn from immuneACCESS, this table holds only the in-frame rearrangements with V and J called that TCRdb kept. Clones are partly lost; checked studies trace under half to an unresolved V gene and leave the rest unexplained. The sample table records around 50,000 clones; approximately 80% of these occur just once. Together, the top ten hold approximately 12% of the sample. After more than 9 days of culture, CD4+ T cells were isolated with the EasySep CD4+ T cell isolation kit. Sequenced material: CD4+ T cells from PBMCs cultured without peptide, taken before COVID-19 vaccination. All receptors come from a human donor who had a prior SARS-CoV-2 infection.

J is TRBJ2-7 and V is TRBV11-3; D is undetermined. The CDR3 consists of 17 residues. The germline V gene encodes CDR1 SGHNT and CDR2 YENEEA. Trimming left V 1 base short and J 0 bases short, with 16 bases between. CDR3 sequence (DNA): TGTGCCAGCAGCTTAGCCCCCGGGCAGGTGAGCTCCTACGAGCAGTACTTC. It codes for CASSLAPGQVSSYEQYF.

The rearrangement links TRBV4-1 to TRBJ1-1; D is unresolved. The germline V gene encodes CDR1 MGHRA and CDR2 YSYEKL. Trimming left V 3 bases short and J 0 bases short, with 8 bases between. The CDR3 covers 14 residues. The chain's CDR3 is CASSHNLMNTEAFF. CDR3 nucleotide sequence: TGCGCCAGCAGCCACAACCTCATGAACACTGAAGCTTTCTTT.

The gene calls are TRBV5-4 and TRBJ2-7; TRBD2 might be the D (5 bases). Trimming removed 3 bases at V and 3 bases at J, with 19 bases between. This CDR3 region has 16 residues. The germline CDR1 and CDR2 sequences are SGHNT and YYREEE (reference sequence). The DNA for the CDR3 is TGTGCCAGCAGCTCATCGGGAACTAGTATGTTCTACGAGCAGTACTTC. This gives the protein CASSSSGTSMFYEQYF. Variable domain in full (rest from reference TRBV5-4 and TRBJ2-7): ETGVTQSPTHLIKTRGQQVTLRCSSQSGHNTVSWYQQALGQGPQFIFQYYREEENGRGNFPPRFSGLQFPNYSSELNVNALELDDSALYLCASSSSGTSMFYEQYFGPGTRLTVT.

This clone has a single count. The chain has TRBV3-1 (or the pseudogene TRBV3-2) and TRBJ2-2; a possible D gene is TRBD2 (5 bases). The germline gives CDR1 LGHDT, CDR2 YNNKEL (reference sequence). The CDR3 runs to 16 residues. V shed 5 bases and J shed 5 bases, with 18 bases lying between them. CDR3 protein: CASSSRLIPGTGELFF. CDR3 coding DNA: TGTGCCAGCAGCTCCCGACTAATCCCGGGGACCGGGGAGCTGTTTTTT.

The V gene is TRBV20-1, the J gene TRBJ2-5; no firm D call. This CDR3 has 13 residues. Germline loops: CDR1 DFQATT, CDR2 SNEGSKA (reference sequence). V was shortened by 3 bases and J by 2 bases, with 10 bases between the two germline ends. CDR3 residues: CSASTARQETQYF. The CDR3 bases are TGCAGTGCTAGTACGGCCAGACAAGAGACCCAGTACTTC.

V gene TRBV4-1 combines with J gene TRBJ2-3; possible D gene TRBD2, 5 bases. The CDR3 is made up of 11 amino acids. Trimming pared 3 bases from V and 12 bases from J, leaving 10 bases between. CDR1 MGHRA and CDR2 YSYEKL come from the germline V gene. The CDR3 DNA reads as TGCGCCAGCAGCCAGGAGGCCCTACAGTATTTT. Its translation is CASSQEALQYF.

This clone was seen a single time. CDR3 coding DNA: TGTGCCAGCAGCCAAGGCGGGGCAGCAGCTTTCTTT. Translation: CASSQGGAAAFF. The chain links TRBV7-8 to TRBJ1-1; D is perhaps TRBD1 (5 bases). This CDR3 has 12 amino acids. The V gene lost 5 bases and the J gene lost 10 bases, with 14 bases spanning the gap. Looked up from germline, CDR1 is SGHVS and CDR2 is FQNEAQ.

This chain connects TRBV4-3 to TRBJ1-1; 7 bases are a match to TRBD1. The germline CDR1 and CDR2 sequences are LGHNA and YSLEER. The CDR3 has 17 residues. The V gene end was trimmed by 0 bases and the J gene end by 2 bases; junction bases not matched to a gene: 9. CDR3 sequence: CASSQDPLTGSNTEAFF. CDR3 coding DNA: TGCGCCAGCAGCCAAGACCCCTTGACAGGGTCTAACACTGAAGCTTTCTTT.

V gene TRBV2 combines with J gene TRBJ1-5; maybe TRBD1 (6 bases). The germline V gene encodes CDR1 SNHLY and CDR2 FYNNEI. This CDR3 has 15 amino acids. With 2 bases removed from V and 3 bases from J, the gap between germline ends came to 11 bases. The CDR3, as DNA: TGTGCCAGCAGTGAAAAGTCAGGGGCCAATCAGCCCCAGCATTTT. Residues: CASSEKSGANQPQHF.

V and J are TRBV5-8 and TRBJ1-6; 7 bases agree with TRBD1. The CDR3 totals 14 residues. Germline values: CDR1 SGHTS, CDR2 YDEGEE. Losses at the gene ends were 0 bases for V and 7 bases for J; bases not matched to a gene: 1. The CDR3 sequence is CASSLGQGNSPLHF. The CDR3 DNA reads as TGTGCCAGCAGCTTGGGACAGGGAAATTCACCCCTCCACTTT.

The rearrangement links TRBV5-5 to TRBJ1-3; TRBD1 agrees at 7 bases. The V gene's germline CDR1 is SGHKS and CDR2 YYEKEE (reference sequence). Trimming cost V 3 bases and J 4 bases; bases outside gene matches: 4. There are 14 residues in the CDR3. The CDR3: CASSSDRWGNTIYF. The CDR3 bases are TGTGCCAGCAGCTCGGACAGGTGGGGAAACACCATATATTTT.

CDR3 nucleotides: TGTGCCAGCAGCCTTGGATTGAACACTGAAGCTTTCTTT. Protein: CASSLGLNTEAFF. This chain connects TRBV11-3 to TRBJ1-1; D remains ambiguous. This CDR3 spans 13 amino acids. The germline V gene encodes CDR1 SGHNT and CDR2 YENEEA. V lost 5 bases, J lost 0 bases, and 7 bases lay in between.

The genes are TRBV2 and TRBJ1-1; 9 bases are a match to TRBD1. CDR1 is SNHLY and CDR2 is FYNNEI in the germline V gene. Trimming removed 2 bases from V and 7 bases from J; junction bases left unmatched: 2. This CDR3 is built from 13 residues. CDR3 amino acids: CASSETGGFEAFF. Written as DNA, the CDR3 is TGTGCCAGCAGTGAAACAGGGGGCTTTGAAGCTTTCTTT.

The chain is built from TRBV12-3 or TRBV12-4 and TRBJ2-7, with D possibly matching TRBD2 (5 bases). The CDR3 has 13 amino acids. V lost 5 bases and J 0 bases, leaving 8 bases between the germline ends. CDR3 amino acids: CASSPAGSYEQYF. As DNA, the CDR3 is TGTGCCAGCAGTCCCGCGGGCTCCTACGAGCAGTACTTC.

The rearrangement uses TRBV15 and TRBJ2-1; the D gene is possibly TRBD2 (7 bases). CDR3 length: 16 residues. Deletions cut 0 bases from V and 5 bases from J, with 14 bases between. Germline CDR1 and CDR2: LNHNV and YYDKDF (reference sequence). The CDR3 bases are TGTGCCACCAGCAGAGAAAATAGGGGGGGTAACAATGAGCAGTTCTTC. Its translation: CATSRENRGGNNEQFF.

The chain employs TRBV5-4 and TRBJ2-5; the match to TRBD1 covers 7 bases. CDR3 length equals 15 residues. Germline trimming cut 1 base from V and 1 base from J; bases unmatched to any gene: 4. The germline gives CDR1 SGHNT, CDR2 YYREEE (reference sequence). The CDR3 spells CASSLPGQIQETQYF. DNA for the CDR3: TGTGCCAGCAGCTTGCCGGGACAGATCCAAGAGACCCAGTACTTC. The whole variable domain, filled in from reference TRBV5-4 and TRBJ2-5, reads ETGVTQSPTHLIKTRGQQVTLRCSSQSGHNTVSWYQQALGQGPQFIFQYYREEENGRGNFPPRFSGLQFPNYSSELNVNALELDDSALYLCASSLPGQIQETQYFGPGTRLLVL.

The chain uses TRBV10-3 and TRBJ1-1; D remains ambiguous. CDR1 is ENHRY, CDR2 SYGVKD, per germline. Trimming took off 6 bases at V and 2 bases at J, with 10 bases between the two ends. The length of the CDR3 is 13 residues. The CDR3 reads CAISWSPNTEAFF. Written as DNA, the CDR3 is TGTGCCATCAGCTGGTCCCCTAACACTGAAGCTTTCTTT.

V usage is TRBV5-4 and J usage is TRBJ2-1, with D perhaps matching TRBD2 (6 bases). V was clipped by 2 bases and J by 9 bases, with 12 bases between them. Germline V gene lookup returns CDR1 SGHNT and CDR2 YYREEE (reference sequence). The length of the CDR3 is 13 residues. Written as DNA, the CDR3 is TGTGCCAGCAGCTTCTTGACGGAGGGTGAGCAGTTCTTC. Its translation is CASSFLTEGEQFF.